A single sample is the source of the 6 T cell receptor beta chains below, sequenced in a study of blood T cell repertoires in COVID-19. Clones were read by immunoSEQ multiplex PCR, and TCRdb kept only the in-frame ones, dropping some. The sample records 200,000 to 250,000 clones, around 87% being singletons. Material for sequencing was peripheral blood. The receptors originated from a man aged 55 to 70 with acute or convalescent COVID-19.

This chain links TRBV7-8 with TRBJ2-7, with D possibly being TRBD2 (6 bases). This CDR3 region has 15 residues. Trimming removed 2 bases from V and 2 bases from J, with 13 bases in between. Germline values: CDR1 SGHVS, CDR2 FQNEAQ. CDR3 sequence (DNA): TGTGCCAGCAGCTTACAGGTGGCGGGAACCTACGAGCAGTACTTC. Translation gives CASSLQVAGTYEQYF.

This clone appeared once. J is TRBJ2-7 and V is TRBV2, with 8 nucleotides matching TRBD1. This CDR3 region has 15 residues. The germline CDR1 and CDR2 sequences are SNHLY and FYNNEI. J was trimmed by 6 bases and V by 4 bases; bases with no gene match: 11. In DNA form, the CDR3 reads TGTGCCAGCAGTGCCGATTGGACAGGGATAGGCGAGCAGTACTTC. Amino acid sequence: CASSADWTGIGEQYF.

The CDR3 sequence: CASSPGQGSTDTQYF. For the CDR3, the DNA is TGTGCCAGCAGCCCGGGACAGGGAAGCACAGATACGCAGTATTTT. The chain has TRBV11-3 and TRBJ2-3, with 9 bases lining up with TRBD1. Trimming took 5 bases from V and 0 from J; bases not matched to a gene: 3. The CDR3 is 15 amino acids. Germline loops: CDR1 SGHNT, CDR2 YENEEA. Full variable domain (missing parts from reference TRBV11-3 and TRBJ2-3): EAGVVQSPRYKIIEKKQPVAFWCNPISGHNTLYWYLQNLGQGPELLIRYENEEAVDDSQLPKDRFSAERLKGVDSTLKIQPAELGDSAVYLCASSPGQGSTDTQYFGPGTRLTVL.

The chain is built from TRBV7-9 and TRBJ1-4; TRBD1 is a possible D gene (5 bases). CDR3 length equals 13 residues. V gave up 5 bases and J gave up 8 bases, with 12 bases separating them. Germline CDR1 SEHNR, CDR2 FQNEAQ (reference sequence). DNA for the CDR3: TGTGCCAGCAGCGGTCGGGGGTACGAAAAACTGTTTTTT. This sequence encodes CASSGRGYEKLFF.

This clone was seen once. The chain has TRBV24-1 and TRBJ1-2; tentatively, D is TRBD1 (6 bases). Germline lookup yields CDR1 KGHDR and CDR2 SFDVKD. V was trimmed by 1 base and J by 6 bases, leaving 11 bases between them. CDR3 length equals 14 residues. The CDR3 bases are TGTGCCACCAGTGATTTAGGGACACCTAATGGCTACACCTTC. Translated, it gives CATSDLGTPNGYTF.

V usage is TRBV28 and J usage is TRBJ1-4; 11 bases agree with TRBD1. Trimming at V came to 4 bases and at J to 8 bases, leaving 6 bases not matched to a gene. Germline CDR1 MDHEN, CDR2 SYDVKM. This CDR3 region has 15 residues. The CDR3 region has the DNA TGTGCCAGCAGTTCGCAAGGGACAGGGGGGGAAAAACTGTTTTTT. Translation gives CASSSQGTGGEKLFF.